A single count supports the clone carrying this TCR beta chain. The data were taken from a study of blood T cell repertoires in COVID-19. Study background: PBMCs, B-cell-depleted T cells, or T cells provided the cDNA or gDNA that made up the material.

In the source study's methods: Reference gene primer amplification in the assay estimated nucleated cell counts. Repertoires were generated with immunoSEQ multiplex PCR, while TCRdb's copy carries only in-frame clones and drops some. V, J and clone size were drawn from that table, and D and trimming were deduced from the DNA. The repertoire holds under 200,000 clones, with roughly 80% as singletons. Germline-derived CDR1 and CDR2 are LGHNA and YSLEER. V lost 0 bases, J lost 4 bases, and 13 bases lay in between. The CDR3 contains 16 residues. The specimen was peripheral blood. The chain combines TRBV4-3 with TRBJ1-5; D is perhaps TRBD1 (6 bases). The origin of this receptor is a human donor in a cohort sampled during active COVID-19. Here the CDR3 reads CASSQDLGQRNQPQHF. In DNA form, the CDR3 reads TGCGCCAGCAGCCAAGATCTAGGACAGAGAAATCAGCCCCAGCATTTT.